The rows below give T cell receptor beta chains drawn from one sample of a study of technical replicates of blood from several donors. Data came from immunoSEQ multiplex PCR; TCRdb stores just in-frame clones and leaves some out. The sample includes some 60,000 clones, more than 70% of them seen just once. Sequencing input: PBMCs. These receptors were collected from a human donor in good health. Some clones in this sample may be carry-over from other donors' samples. The CDR3 runs from the conserved cysteine through the conserved F or W. D genes are given only for firm matches. Only some rows state a clone size, as once, few, many or a class for expanded clones.

>NA|TRBV11-2|TRBJ2-3|NA
CASSFGVSTDTQYF
TGTGCCAGCAGCTTCGGGGTTAGCACAGATACGCAGTATTTT
>NA|TRBV6-1|TRBJ1-2|NA
CASSEVWSTGRVRLNYGYTF
TGTGCCAGCAGTGAAGTCTGGTCGACAGGAAGAGTGAGACTGAACTATGGCTACACCTTC
>NA|TRBV14|TRBJ2-1|NA
CASSQDWRGEQFF
TGTGCCAGCAGCCAAGATTGGAGGGGTGAGCAGTTCTTC
>TRBD2|TRBV29-1|TRBJ2-7|NA
CSGTSGVTYEQYF
TGCAGCGGGACTAGCGGGGTAACCTACGAGCAGTACTTC
>TRBD1|TRBV27|TRBJ2-6|NA
CASSLGTGTGANVLTF
TGTGCCAGCAGTTTAGGGACAGGGACCGGGGCCAACGTCCTGACTTTC
>NA|TRBV18|TRBJ1-1|NA
CASSLQKNEAFF
TGTGCCAGCTCCCTACAGAAGAATGAAGCTTTCTTT
>NA|TRBV11-2|TRBJ1-1|NA
CASSLGHLNTEAFF
TGTGCCAGCAGCTTAGGACACTTGAACACTGAAGCTTTCTTT
>NA|TRBV7-8|TRBJ2-3|NA
CASSPTTGQVTDTQYF
TGTGCCAGCAGCCCCACGACAGGTCAGGTCACAGATACGCAGTATTTT
>TRBD1|TRBV18|TRBJ1-6|NA
CASSQGQRPEDLHF
TGTGCCAGCTCACAGGGACAGCGGCCAGAAGACCTCCACTTT
>NA|TRBV11-1|TRBJ2-6|NA
CASSFRRSGANVLTF
TGTGCCAGCAGCTTTCGTCGCTCTGGGGCCAACGTCCTGACTTTC
>TRBD1|TRBV7-6|TRBJ2-2|NA
CASSPQPGQVNTGELFF
TGTGCCAGCAGCCCGCAACCGGGACAGGTTAACACCGGGGAGCTGTTTTTT
>NA|TRBV15|TRBJ2-5|NA
CATSRDRTQETQYF
TGTGCCACCAGCAGAGACAGGACTCAAGAGACCCAGTACTTC
>NA|TRBV28|TRBJ2-5|NA
CASSSPREIQETQYF
TGTGCCAGCAGTTCCCCCCGCGAGATACAAGAGACCCAGTACTTC
>TRBD1|TRBV9|TRBJ1-2|once
CASSVGGPRQGYGYTF
TGTGCCAGCAGCGTGGGAGGCCCTCGACAGGGCTATGGCTACACCTTC
>NA|TRBV30|TRBJ2-1|NA
CAWRERAYNEQFF
TGTGCCTGGAGGGAGCGAGCCTACAATGAGCAGTTCTTC
>NA|TRBV25-1|TRBJ1-2|NA
CASQSATKNYGYTF
TGTGCCAGCCAGTCAGCCACTAAAAACTATGGCTACACCTTC
>TRBD2|TRBV5-6|TRBJ2-7|NA
CASSLLSGGEFSEQYF
TGTGCCAGCAGCTTGCTCAGCGGGGGGGAGTTCTCCGAGCAGTACTTC
>NA|TRBV2|TRBJ2-2|NA
CASSVTGNQAGELFF
TGTGCCAGCAGTGTTACAGGGAACCAAGCCGGGGAGCTGTTTTTT
>NA|TRBV14|TRBJ2-3|NA
CASSLGVASTDTQYF
TGTGCCAGCAGCCTAGGAGTGGCGAGCACAGATACGCAGTATTTT
>TRBD1|TRBV11-2|TRBJ2-7|once
CASSLEPYRGEEQYF
TGTGCCAGCAGCTTAGAACCCTACAGGGGCGAAGAGCAGTACTTC
>TRBD1|TRBV5-1|TRBJ2-7|NA
CASSSGTAYEQYF
TGCGCCAGCAGCTCTGGGACAGCCTACGAGCAGTACTTC
>TRBD1|TRBV4-1|TRBJ1-5|NA
CASSGSGTGVQPQHF
TGCGCCAGCAGCGGGTCCGGGACAGGGGTCCAGCCCCAGCATTTT
>TRBD2|TRBV5-5|TRBJ2-7|NA
CASSSVLAGTSGEQYF
TGTGCCAGCAGCTCGGTCTTGGCCGGGACTAGCGGCGAGCAGTACTTC
>TRBD2|TRBV7-6|TRBJ2-2|NA
CASMNAGRELTGELFF
TGTGCCAGCATGAACGCAGGGCGGGAGCTCACCGGGGAGCTGTTTTTT
>NA|TRBV6-6|TRBJ2-7|once
CASSSSQRDSYEQYF
NA
>NA|TRBV5-1|TRBJ2-2|NA
CASSRNYHTGELFF
TGCGCCAGCAGCCGGAACTACCACACCGGGGAGCTGTTTTTT
>NA|TRBV7-9|TRBJ2-1|NA
CASSLTREYNEQFF
TGTGCCAGCAGCTTAACTAGGGAATACAATGAGCAGTTCTTC
>TRBD1|TRBV5-1|TRBJ1-6|NA
CASRLGQTNSPLHF
TGCGCCAGCAGACTGGGACAGACCAATTCACCCCTCCACTTT
>NA|TRBV5-1|TRBJ2-2|NA
CASSRTPDTGELFF
TGCGCCAGCAGCCGGACTCCCGATACCGGGGAGCTGTTTTTT
>TRBD1|TRBV6-5|TRBJ1-2|NA
CASSYGTGKYGYTF
TGTGCCAGCAGTTACGGGACAGGGAAGTATGGCTACACCTTC
>NA|TRBV7-2|TRBJ2-1|NA
CASSLAQGIREQFF
TGTGCCAGCAGCTTAGCGCAGGGAATCCGCGAGCAGTTCTTC
>NA|TRBV19|TRBJ1-2|NA
CASSIASGGYTF
TGTGCCAGTAGTATAGCCTCGGGGGGCTACACCTTC
>NA|TRBV19|TRBJ2-1|NA
CASSIGDWWNEQFF
TGTGCCAGTAGTATAGGTGACTGGTGGAATGAGCAGTTCTTC
>TRBD2|TRBV28|TRBJ2-7|NA
CASSLPRLAGGSISRQYF
TGTGCCAGCAGTTTACCCCGACTAGCGGGAGGGTCCATCTCTCGGCAGTACTTC
>NA|TRBV7-9|TRBJ2-7|NA
CASSLRGGGYEQYF
TGTGCCAGCAGCTTAAGAGGGGGGGGTTACGAGCAGTACTTC
>TRBD2|TRBV18|TRBJ2-7|NA
CASSRSSSGGLAYEQYF
TGTGCCAGCTCACGAAGCAGCAGCGGGGGCCTTGCCTACGAGCAGTACTTC
>NA|TRBV7-2|TRBJ1-5|NA
CASSWDTNLNQPQHF
TGTGCCAGCAGCTGGGACACTAACCTTAATCAGCCCCAGCATTTT